This paragraph covers one T cell receptor (beta chain) sequence. This sample stems from a study of cytomegalovirus exposure and HLA in healthy donors. Study context: As released early, the data held approximately 80 million unique TCRs from HLA-typed donors.

13 Jbeta primers and 60 Vbeta primers were used for the PCR. TCRdb's copy holds only in-frame clones and misses some; the assay was immunoSEQ multiplex PCR. The table shows around 150,000 clones, with just under 80% occurring only once. The receptor comes from a young man in good health and CMV-seropositive. Sequencing was done on a sample of PBMCs.

The CDR3 spells CASNPGGDTEAFF. DNA of the CDR3: TGTGCCAGCAACCCGGGGGGGGACACTGAAGCTTTCTTT. The chain employs TRBV5-8 and TRBJ1-1, with a possible D match to TRBD1 (5 bases). V was trimmed by 6 bases and J by 3 bases, leaving 12 bases between them. This CDR3 spans 13 amino acids. Per the germline V gene, CDR1 is SGHTS and CDR2 is YDEGEE.